The text below deals with one T cell receptor (beta chain). Its target antigen remains unknown. Qualities for individual bases were not recorded, and no much larger clone is one base off. This specimen belongs to a study of shared clonotypes between healthy human individuals (dated by TCRdb to 2018 to 2021). Background for the entire study: The cohort included three men and two women between 18 and 49 years of age. Each donor's leukapheresis produced roughly between about 0.85 and 10 billion PBMCs. To estimate repertoire size and how much clonotypes are shared between individuals, the study performed deep sequencing of blood TCR repertoires from 4 to 6 healthy adults. To increase sequencing depth and limit assay-specific biases, TCR repertoire library preparation and sequencing were carried out by different laboratories using diverse techniques. For each donor, three plates each were used for CD4 naive and CD4 memory, two plates were used for CD8 naive, and one plate was used for CD8 memory.

The junction shows trimming of 5 bases on V and 0 bases on J, plus 11 bases between the germline ends. CDR1 and CDR2 were assigned from the germline V gene as MNHEY and SVGAGI. From the cysteine through the phenylalanine, the CDR3 covers 14 amino acids. The CDR3 DNA has 42 bases and is translated from base 1. Using the deep immunoSEQ assay, multiplex PCR amplified TCR CDR3 regions from genomic DNA. Extracted genomic DNA from each cell subset was distributed evenly across all wells of several immunoSEQ 96-well plates, and each plate was treated as a replicate. For sorted subsets, 150 to 200 ng genomic DNA, equal to tens of thousands of T cell genomes, was loaded into each replicate PCR. Purified libraries were measured with a Qubit 3.0 fluorometer, size-checked on a Bioanalyzer 2100, and measured again with the KAPA Library Quantification kit. A separate single-read 150-cycle Illumina NextSeq 550 flow cell was used to sequence each immunoSEQ 96-well plate. Per the original workflow: Because only junctional sequences without quality scores were contained in the immunoSEQ output, filtering matching that applied to full-length reads could not be performed. To assign V/J genes and CDR3, sequences were annotated using PyIR, a Python wrapper for IgBLAST v1.9, with IMGT germline references. Reads were filtered out if the reads had weak V/J assignments (E-value above 1e-6), no CDR3, stop codons, out-of-frame junctions, or ambiguous translated residues. V3J clonotypes were defined by identical inferred V gene, J gene, and CDR3 amino acid sequence. Percentage overlap between repertoires was computed as shared unique clonotypes divided by the size of the smaller repertoire. RTK rarefaction, the Chao1 estimator, and Recon v2.1 estimates of unobserved clonotypes were used to assess repertoire richness. For all TCRbeta clonotypes obtained by the gDNA method from four donors, generation probabilities were computed with OLGA. Not all clones reach the TCRdb copy of this immuneACCESS table, which keeps in-frame sequences only. Checked studies attribute under half of the gap to unresolved V genes and leave the rest unexplained. V and J calls and clone size are those listed in that table; D and trimming were worked out from the DNA. The sample table holds roughly 2.2 million clones, of which over 85% were seen once. 0.39% of the sample goes to the ten largest clones.

Study-wide conclusions, independent of this receptor: Because the study included a small number of donors, the genetic and exposure-history diversity represented was limited. Pairwise subsampling led to the expectation that sequencing depth would affect the degree of clonotype sharing among donors. Incomplete sequencing was indicated by rarefaction of sorted-subset datasets, despite the large sequencing depth. Sampling was limited to blood, and TCR repertoires in tissue likely differ from TCR repertoires in blood. Naive subsets generally had larger estimated clonotype richness than memory subsets. Compared with non-shared clonotypes, the clonotypes found in all four sorted-subset donors had higher generation probabilities. Sharing across a few donors was observed for roughly 5.4% of naive CD4, under 4% of naive CD8, about 2.3% of memory CD4, and over 0.3% of memory CD8 clonotypes.

The donors were healthy, HIV-negative adults who had no recently reported acute infections or vaccinations. Every donor was a Caucasian adult residing in Nashville, Tennessee, USA. CD4+ T cells were enriched by magnetic negative selection, after which naive cells were positively selected on CD45RA and the negative fraction was taken as the memory subset. Blood was obtained by leukapheresis, after which PBMCs were separated by Ficoll-Histopaque density gradient centrifugation and cryopreserved in liquid nitrogen vapor phase. Analytical flow cytometry was used to check the purity and quantity of each magnetically sorted T cell population. From each sorted fraction, genomic DNA was isolated and quantified by UV absorbance on a Nanodrop 2000c.

The receptor's source is a man aged 18 to 30 in good health. Some clones in this sample may be carry-over from other donors' samples. The sequenced material came from naive CD4+ T cells from PBMCs. Reading the label with the study, this specimen's cell subset or site is: CD45RA+ positively selected. This receptor chain uses TRBV6-5 and TRBJ2-7; a tentative D call is TRBD2 (6 bases match). The DNA sequence follows: TGTGCCAGCAGTAAGCGGGTGAGCTCCTACGAGCAGTACTTC. This encodes CASSKRVSSYEQYF.